The clone carrying this T cell receptor (beta chain) was detected once. The protocol was immunoSEQ multiplex PCR, while the TCRdb copy is restricted to in-frame clones and leaves out a portion. In the table there are under 200,000 clones, more than 80% of which are singletons. The entry originates in a study of T cell responses to AZD1222 COVID-19 vaccine. With 5 bases removed from V and 6 bases from J, the gap between germline ends came to 14 bases. The germline gives CDR1 SGHVS, CDR2 FQNEAQ. CDR3 length equals 15 residues. The V call is TRBV7-8, the J call TRBJ1-6; a possible D gene is TRBD1 (5 bases). The clonotype originates from an adult in good health. This material consisted of peripheral blood, taken on day 0 of AZD1222 vaccination. This CDR3 reads CASSPGGISNSPLHF. The CDR3, as DNA: TGTGCCAGCAGCCCCGGGGGGATTTCTAATTCACCCCTCCACTTT.